This TCR beta chain stems from a study of CD8+ T cells in alopecia areata listed by TCRdb under 2018. For the study in its entirety: Treated patients were enrolled in an open-label pilot trial of oral tofacitinib at 5 to 10 mg twice daily for moderate-to-severe alopecia areata. Scalp clonality was compared among normal scalp (n=4), patchy alopecia areata scalp (n=8), and alopecia totalis/universalis scalp (n=8). On the human side, TCRbeta sequencing was run on scalp tissue and on sorted CD4+ and CD8+ peripheral blood T cells from healthy controls and from alopecia areata patients with either patchy or totalis/universalis disease. RNA came from the PAXgene miRNA kit for fixed scalp, the miRNeasy kit for PBMCs, and the RNeasy kit for mouse skin. In both human patients and the C3H/HeJ mouse model, the study applied high-throughput TCRbeta sequencing to look at T cell clonal expansion in alopecia areata. Tofacitinib-treated patients had biopsies at baseline and at 4 and 24 weeks of treatment, with a later scalp biopsy in several patients. Amplification of TCRbeta CDR3 regions was done by immunoSEQ multiplex PCR using 35 Vbeta forward primers and 13 Jbeta reverse primers. Tofacitinib was given for 6 to 18 months, followed by 6 months of follow-up off drug to assess delayed response and recurrence. Overall study results and their limits: Shared TCR sequences between patients were less evident than in mice, which may be partly attributable to HLA diversity in the patient population. Unlike mouse skin, where gammadelta T cells dominate, normal human skin contains resident alphabeta T cells that get sequenced too, which complicates analysis of the scalp TCR repertoire. Lesional scalp, especially in alopecia totalis/universalis, showed higher clonality and more expanded CD8+ clones than normal scalp, suggesting antigenic drive.

From alopecia areata patients, peripheral blood was collected along with lesional scalp punch biopsies. After PBMCs were isolated by density centrifugation and stained for CD3, CD4 and CD8, a FACSAria was used to sort CD4+ and CD8+ T cells. Receptors were amplified or captured by the immunoSEQ multiplex PCR assay. RNA was extracted from all samples and reverse transcribed into cDNA as template for TCR sequencing. SuperScript III was used to make first-strand cDNA, primed with a 2:1 mix of oligo-dT and random hexamers. Amplification bias was assessed with a synthetic immune receptor repertoire, and residual bias was removed computationally. From the authors' description of their analysis: Raw reads were preprocessed to remove errors, and CDR3 was defined by IMGT conventions from the conserved cysteine to phenylalanine. Clonality was calculated as 1 minus Shannon entropy normalized by log2 of the number of productive unique TCRs. Scalp TCRbeta sequences were cross-referenced with sorted blood CD4 and CD8 repertoires so that the CD4 or CD8 identity of scalp clones could be inferred. This is the immuneACCESS table as TCRdb keeps it, with only in-frame sequences that have V and J called. A part of the clones is gone; compared with another copy, unresolved V genes explain less than half, and the rest is unexplained. From that table come the V and J calls and clone size; the DNA was used to work out D and trimming. The sample table holds about 91,000 clones, of which nearly 45% were seen once. The ten largest clones add up to about 0.79% of the sample.

Turning to this clone: There is no known antigen for this receptor. Base qualities are not provided; no much larger clone lies one nucleotide away.

Between the V and J ends, shortened by 7 bases and 5 bases respectively, the junction contains 20 bases. Spanning cysteine to phenylalanine, the CDR3 consists of 14 amino acids. Only CDR3 DNA is held: 42 bases, read in frame from base 1. The germline V gene supplies CDR1 SQVTM and CDR2 ANQGSEA. Material: CD4+ T cells sorted from blood. This chain is built from TRBV29-1 and TRBJ2-5; the D gene is perhaps TRBD1, on 6 matching bases. This receptor was obtained from a human donor with alopecia areata. The nucleotides are TGCAGCGCCCGCCTCTCGACAGGTCGGGAGACCCAGTACTTC. This yields the protein CSARLSTGRETQYF.